The next 11 T cell receptor beta chains were all read from a single sample in a study of lymphopenia after photon versus proton radiotherapy. Produced via immunoSEQ multiplex PCR; TCRdb's table is partial and in-frame only. The data contain 50,000 to 60,000 clones, roughly nine tenths of them singletons. The sample here was peripheral blood, taken from a patient treated with photon-based radiotherapy. The receptor source for this set is a woman aged 35 to 49 with cholangiocarcinoma.

The chain joins TRBV27 to TRBJ1-1; D is undetermined. The V gene's germline CDR1 is MNHEY and CDR2 SMNVEV (reference sequence). Between the trimmed V and J ends, which lost 6 bases and 4 bases, there was a span of 18 bases. The CDR3 has 15 amino acids. The CDR3 loop is CASSPAVGRVTEAFF. DNA of the CDR3: TGTGCCAGCAGCCCAGCGGTTGGACGGGTCACTGAAGCTTTCTTT.

V and J are TRBV10-3 and TRBJ2-6; no reliable D call. CDR1 is ENHRY and CDR2 is SYGVKD in the germline V gene. This CDR3 spans 14 amino acids. Trimming took 10 bases from V and 4 from J, leaving 14 bases between them. This chain's CDR3 is CATQRMEGANVLTF. Written as DNA, the CDR3 is TGTGCCACCCAGAGGATGGAAGGGGCCAACGTCCTGACTTTC.

CDR3: CASSLRGAEQYF. The CDR3 DNA follows: TGTGCCAGCAGCTTACGCGGAGCCGAGCAGTACTTC. This chain links TRBV7-2 with TRBJ2-7; the D is unclear. Germline CDR1 SGHTA, CDR2 FQGNSA. This CDR3 spans 12 amino acids. V dropped 2 bases and J dropped 6 bases, with 8 bases sitting between them.

The rearrangement uses TRBV9 and TRBJ2-2; D remains unclear. CDR1 SGDLS and CDR2 YYNGEE come from the germline V gene. V was cut by 7 bases and J by 2 bases, with 6 bases left in between. The CDR3 covers 12 residues. This CDR3 is CASRSNTGELFF. CDR3 nucleotides: TGTGCCAGCCGCAGTAACACCGGGGAGCTGTTTTTT.

This chain uses TRBV6-1 with TRBJ2-7, with D possibly being TRBD1 or TRBD2 (7 bases each). CDR1 MNHNS and CDR2 SASEGT come from the germline V gene. Deletions cut 6 bases from V and 2 bases from J, with 17 bases between. The CDR3 is made up of 15 amino acids. The CDR3 coding sequence is TGTGCCAGCAGCACTGACCCAGGGGGGGCCTACGAGCAGTACTTC. This translates into CASSTDPGGAYEQYF.

The genes are TRBV6-1 and TRBJ1-2; no reliable D call. The V and J ends lost 6 bases and 2 bases respectively, with 13 bases between them. The CDR3 runs to 14 residues. Germline CDR1 is MNHNS and CDR2 is SASEGT. The CDR3 sequence is CASSIKDQNYGYTF. The CDR3 nucleotides read TGTGCCAGCAGCATAAAGGACCAAAACTATGGCTACACCTTC.

This clone has just one count. J is TRBJ2-7 and V is TRBV28, with TRBD2 matching over 11 bases. V lost 3 bases and J lost 6; bases outside the gene matches: 10. The CDR3 is 16 residues long. Germline V gene sequence: CDR1 MDHEN, CDR2 SYDVKM. The CDR3, as DNA: TGTGCCAGCAGTTTGGGGGTAGCGGGAGGGCCGGGCGAGCAGTACTTC. The encoded protein is CASSLGVAGGPGEQYF. Supplemented by reference TRBV28 and TRBJ2-7, the full variable domain reads DVKVTQSSRYLVKRTGEKVFLECVQDMDHENMFWYRQDPGLGLRLIYFSYDVKMKEKGDIPEGYSVSREKKERFSLILESASTNQTSMYLCASSLGVAGGPGEQYFGPGTRLTVT.

This rearrangement joins TRBV6-5 to TRBJ1-5; the match to TRBD1 covers 9 bases. The ends lost 7 bases at V and 8 bases at J; junction bases unmatched: 9. This CDR3 comprises 14 residues. Per germline, CDR1 MNHEY and CDR2 SVGAGI. CDR3: CASTEGQGWKPQHF. DNA of the CDR3: TGTGCCAGCACCGAAGGACAGGGGTGGAAGCCCCAGCATTTT.

The rearrangement links TRBV11-3 to TRBJ2-1, with 8 bases fitting TRBD2. The trim removed 4 bases at V and 8 bases at J, leaving 4 bases unmatched. The V gene's germline CDR1 is SGHNT and CDR2 YENEEA. The CDR3 spans 13 residues. The CDR3 DNA reads as TGTGCCAGCAGCTGGACTAGCAGGGATGAGCAGTTCTTC. This sequence encodes CASSWTSRDEQFF.

The V gene is TRBV6-1, the J gene TRBJ1-6; tentatively, D is TRBD1 (6 bases). Germline V gives CDR1 MNHNS, CDR2 SASEGT. The V and J ends lost 4 bases and 0 bases respectively, with 10 bases between them. The CDR3 has 16 residues. The CDR3 nucleotides are TGTGCCAGCAGTGGAGTAGGGGGCTCCTATAATTCACCCCTCCACTTT. Translation: CASSGVGGSYNSPLHF.

The chain carries TRBV4-1 and TRBJ1-1; maybe TRBD1 (5 bases). The V gene's germline CDR1 is MGHRA and CDR2 YSYEKL. This CDR3 region has 13 residues. Trimming removed 1 base from V and 5 bases from J, with 8 bases in between. This chain's CDR3 is CASSQGGLTEAFF. The CDR3 DNA is TGCGCCAGCAGCCAAGGGGGGTTGACTGAAGCTTTCTTT.